The table lists the clone carrying this T cell receptor beta chain with a few counts. This record comes from a study of immune evolution from preneoplasia to lung adenocarcinoma. Germline values: CDR1 LNHNV, CDR2 YYDKDF (reference sequence). J was trimmed by 6 bases and V by 3 bases; bases with no gene match: 5. The CDR3 contains 15 residues. TCRdb keeps only in-frame clones here, not all; method: immunoSEQ multiplex PCR. The sample consists of some 6,000 clones, around three quarters of them appearing once. The sequence came from a person aged 60-79 years with lung adenocarcinoma. V usage is TRBV15 and J usage is TRBJ2-2; 9 nucleotides line up with TRBD2. Sequencing input: FFPE lung adenocarcinoma in situ tissue. CDR3 in DNA: TGTGCCACCAGCAGTTCGGGACTAGCCTCCGGGGAGCTGTTTTTT. Protein product: CATSSSGLASGELFF.